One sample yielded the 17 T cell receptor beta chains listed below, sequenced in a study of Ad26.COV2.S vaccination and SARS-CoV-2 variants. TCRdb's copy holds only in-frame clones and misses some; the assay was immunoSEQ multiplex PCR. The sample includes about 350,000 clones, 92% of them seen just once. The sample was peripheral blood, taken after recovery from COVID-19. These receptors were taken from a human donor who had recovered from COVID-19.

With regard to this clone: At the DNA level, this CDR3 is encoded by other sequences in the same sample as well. In DNA form, the CDR3 reads TGCGCCAGCAGCTTGACCGGGAACACTGAAGCTTTCTTT. Translating it yields CASSLTGNTEAFF. The chain joins TRBV5-1 to TRBJ1-1; no clear D gene. V lost 1 base to trimming and J lost 1 base, with 5 bases between them. This CDR3 spans 13 amino acids. Germline CDR1 and CDR2: SGHRS and YFSETQ.

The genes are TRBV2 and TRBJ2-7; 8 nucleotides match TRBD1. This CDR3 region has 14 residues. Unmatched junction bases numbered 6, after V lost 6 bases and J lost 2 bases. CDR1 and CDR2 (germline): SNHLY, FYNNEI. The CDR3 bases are TGTGCCAGCAGCCGAGGACAGGGCGCCTACGAGCAGTACTTC. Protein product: CASSRGQGAYEQYF.

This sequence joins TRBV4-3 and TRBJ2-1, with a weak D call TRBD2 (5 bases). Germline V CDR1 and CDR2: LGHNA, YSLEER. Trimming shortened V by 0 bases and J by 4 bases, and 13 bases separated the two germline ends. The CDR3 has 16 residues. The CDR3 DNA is TGCGCCAGCAGCCAAGATGAGGGTAGCAGATACAATGAGCAGTTCTTC. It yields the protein CASSQDEGSRYNEQFF.

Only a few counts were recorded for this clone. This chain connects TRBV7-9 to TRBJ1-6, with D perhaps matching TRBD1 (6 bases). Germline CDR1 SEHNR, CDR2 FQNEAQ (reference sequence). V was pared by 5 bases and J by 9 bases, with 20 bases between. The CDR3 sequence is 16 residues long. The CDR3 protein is CASSPEDSRRGSPLHF. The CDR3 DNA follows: TGTGCCAGCAGCCCAGAGGACAGTCGGCGAGGTTCACCCCTCCACTTT. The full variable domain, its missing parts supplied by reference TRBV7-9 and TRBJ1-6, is DTGVSQNPRHKITKRGQNVTFRCDPISEHNRLYWYRQTLGQGPEFLTYFQNEAQLEKSRLLSDRFSAERPKGSFSTLEIQRTEQGDSAMYLCASSPEDSRRGSPLHFGNGTRLTVT.

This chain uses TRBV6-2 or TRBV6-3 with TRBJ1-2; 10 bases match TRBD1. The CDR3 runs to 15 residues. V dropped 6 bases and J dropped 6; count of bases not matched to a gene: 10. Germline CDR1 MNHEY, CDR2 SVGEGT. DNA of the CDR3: TGTGCCAGCAGCCTCCCATGGACAGGGGGGGATGGCTACACCTTC. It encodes CASSLPWTGGDGYTF.

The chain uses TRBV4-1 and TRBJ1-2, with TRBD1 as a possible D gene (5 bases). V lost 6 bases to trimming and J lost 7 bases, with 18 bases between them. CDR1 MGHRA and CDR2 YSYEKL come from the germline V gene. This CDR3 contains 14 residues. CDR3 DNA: TGCGCCAGCAGGAGGGACGGGGGTGTGTCTGGCTACACCTTC. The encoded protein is CASRRDGGVSGYTF.

CDR3 nucleotides: TGTGCCAGCAGCCGCGACCTCCCCTTTAATGAAAAACTGTTTTTT. Translated, it gives CASSRDLPFNEKLFF. The V call is TRBV14, the J call TRBJ1-4; no definite D call. The CDR3 loop spans 15 amino acids. The germline V and J ends were trimmed by 4 bases and 4 bases, with 13 bases remaining between them. Germline V gene sequence: CDR1 SGHDN, CDR2 FVKESK.

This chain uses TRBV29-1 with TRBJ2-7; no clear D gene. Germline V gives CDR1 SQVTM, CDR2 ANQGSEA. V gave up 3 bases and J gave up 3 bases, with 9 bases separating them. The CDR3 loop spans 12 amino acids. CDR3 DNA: TGCAGCGTTGACGGTACCGGCTACGAGCAGTACTTC. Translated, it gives CSVDGTGYEQYF.

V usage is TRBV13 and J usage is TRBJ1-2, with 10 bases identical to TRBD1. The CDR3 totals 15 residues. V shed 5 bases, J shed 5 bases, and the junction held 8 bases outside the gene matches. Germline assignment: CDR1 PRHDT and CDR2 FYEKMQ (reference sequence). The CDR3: CASSPRGQGSYGYTF. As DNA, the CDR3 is TGTGCCAGCAGCCCTAGGGGACAGGGGAGTTATGGCTACACCTTC. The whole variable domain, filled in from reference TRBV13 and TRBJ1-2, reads AAGVIQSPRHLIKEKRETATLKCYPIPRHDTVYWYQQGPGQDPQFLISFYEKMQSDKGSIPDRFSAQQFSDYHSELNMSSLELGDSALYFCASSPRGQGSYGYTFGSGTRLTVV.

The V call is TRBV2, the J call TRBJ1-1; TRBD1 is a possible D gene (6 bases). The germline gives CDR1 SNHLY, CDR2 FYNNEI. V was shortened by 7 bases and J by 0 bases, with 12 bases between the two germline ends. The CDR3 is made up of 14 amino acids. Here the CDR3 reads CASKVGGLNTEAFF. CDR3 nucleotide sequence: TGTGCCAGCAAGGTCGGGGGCCTGAACACTGAAGCTTTCTTT.

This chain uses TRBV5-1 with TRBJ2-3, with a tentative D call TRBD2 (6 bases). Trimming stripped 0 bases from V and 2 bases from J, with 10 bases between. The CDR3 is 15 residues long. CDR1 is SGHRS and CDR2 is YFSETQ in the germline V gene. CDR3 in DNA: TGCGCCAGCAGCTTGGCGACTAGATCCACAGATACGCAGTATTTT. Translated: CASSLATRSTDTQYF.

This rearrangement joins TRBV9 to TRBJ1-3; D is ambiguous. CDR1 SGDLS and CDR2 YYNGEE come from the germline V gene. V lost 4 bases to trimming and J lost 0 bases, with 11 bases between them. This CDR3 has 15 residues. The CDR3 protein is CASSPEEYSGNTIYF. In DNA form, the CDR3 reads TGTGCCAGCAGCCCTGAGGAATACTCTGGAAACACCATATATTTT.

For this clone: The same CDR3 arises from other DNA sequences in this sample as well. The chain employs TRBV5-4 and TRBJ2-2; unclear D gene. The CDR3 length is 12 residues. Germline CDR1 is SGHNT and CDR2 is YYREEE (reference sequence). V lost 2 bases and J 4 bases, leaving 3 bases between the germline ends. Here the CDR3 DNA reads TGTGCCAGCAGCTTTAGCACCGGGGAGCTGTTTTTT. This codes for CASSFSTGELFF.

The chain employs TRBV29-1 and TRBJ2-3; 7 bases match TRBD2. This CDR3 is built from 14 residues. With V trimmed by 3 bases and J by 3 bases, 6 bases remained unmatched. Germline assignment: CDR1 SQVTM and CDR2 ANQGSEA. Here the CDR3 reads CSVESGVRTDTQYF. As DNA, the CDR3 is TGCAGCGTTGAGAGCGGGGTTAGAACAGATACGCAGTATTTT.

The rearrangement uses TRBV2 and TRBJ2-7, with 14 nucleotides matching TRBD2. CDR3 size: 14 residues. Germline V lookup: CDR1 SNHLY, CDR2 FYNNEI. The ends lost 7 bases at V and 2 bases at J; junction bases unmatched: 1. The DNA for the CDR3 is TGTGCCAGCACGGGACTAGCGGGGGCCTACGAGCAGTACTTC. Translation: CASTGLAGAYEQYF.

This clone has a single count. The CDR3 loop reads CSAKTGEKLFF. CDR3 DNA: TGCAGTGCAAAGACAGGTGAAAAACTGTTTTTT. The J gene is TRBJ1-4, the V gene TRBV20-1, with D perhaps TRBD1 (6 bases). CDR1 DFQATT and CDR2 SNEGSKA come from the germline V gene (reference sequence). The CDR3 consists of 11 residues. Trimming took off 6 bases at V and 7 bases at J, with 9 bases between the two ends.

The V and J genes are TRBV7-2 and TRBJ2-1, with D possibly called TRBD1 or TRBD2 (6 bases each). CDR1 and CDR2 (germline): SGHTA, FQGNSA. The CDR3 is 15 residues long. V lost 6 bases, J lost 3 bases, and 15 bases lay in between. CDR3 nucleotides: TGTGCCAGCAGTTCCACAGGGACTCTCTACAATGAGCAGTTCTTC. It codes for CASSSTGTLYNEQFF.